What follows are 2 T cell receptor beta chains derived from one specimen sequenced in a study of CXCR3-negative and CXCR3-positive naive CD8 T cells. For these TCRs, the target antigens are not known. UMI-labeled 5' RACE yielded the TRB cDNA libraries. Reprocessing the 5' RACE reads, TCRdb reports a single entry for every CDR3 protein and omits DNA. The listing records 120,000 or so distinct CDR3 sequences. Study conclusions and caveats: CXCR3-negative naive cells had less hydrophobic TRB CDR3s than did CXCR3-positive naive cells.

Specimen: naive CXCR3+ CD8+ T cells from blood. The subset denotes: CD45RO-CCR7+CD27+CD95- naive CD8+ T cells expressing CXCR3 (TNR3+). These receptor sequences come from a human donor in good health. Some clones in this sample may be carry-over from other donors' samples.

The rearrangement joins TRBV5-5 to TRBJ2-7; the TRBD2 assignment by TCRdb is unverifiable without DNA. The germline CDR1 and CDR2 sequences are SGHKS and YYEKEE (reference sequence). CDR3 length equals 15 residues. CDR3 protein: CASSGPGLAGVEQYF.

The genes are TRBV29-1 and TRBJ1-2; the TRBD1 assignment by TCRdb is unverifiable without DNA. Per the germline V gene, CDR1 is SQVTM and CDR2 is ANQGSEA. This CDR3 is 15 amino acids long. The CDR3 loop reads CSVRDGAGTRYGYTF.